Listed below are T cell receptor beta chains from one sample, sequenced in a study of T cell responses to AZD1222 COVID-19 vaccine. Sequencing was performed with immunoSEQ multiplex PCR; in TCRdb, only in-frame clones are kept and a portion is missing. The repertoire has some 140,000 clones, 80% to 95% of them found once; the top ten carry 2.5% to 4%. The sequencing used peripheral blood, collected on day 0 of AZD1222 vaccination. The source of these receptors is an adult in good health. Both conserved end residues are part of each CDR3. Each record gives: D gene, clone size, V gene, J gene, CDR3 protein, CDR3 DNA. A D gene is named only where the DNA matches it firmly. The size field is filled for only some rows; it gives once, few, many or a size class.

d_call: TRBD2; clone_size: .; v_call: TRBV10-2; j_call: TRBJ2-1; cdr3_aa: CASSEGLANEQFF; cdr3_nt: TGCGCCAGCAGTGAAGGACTAGCTAATGAGCAGTTCTTC
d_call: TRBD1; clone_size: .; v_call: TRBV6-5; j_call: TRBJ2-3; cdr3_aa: CASRDRGTDTQYF; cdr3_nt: TGTGCCAGCAGGGACAGGGGCACAGATACGCAGTATTTT
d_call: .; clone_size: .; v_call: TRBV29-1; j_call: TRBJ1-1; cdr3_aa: CSVKRSMNTEAFF; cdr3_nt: TGCAGCGTTAAGAGGAGCATGAACACTGAAGCTTTCTTT
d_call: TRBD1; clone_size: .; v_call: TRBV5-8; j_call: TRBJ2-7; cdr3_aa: CAGEVDRGRWLANEQYF; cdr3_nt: TGTGCCGGCGAAGTGGACAGGGGGCGCTGGCTAGCTAACGAGCAGTACTTC
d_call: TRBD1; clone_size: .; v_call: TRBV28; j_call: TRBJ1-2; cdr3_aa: CASSLRDSYGYTF; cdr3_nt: TGTGCCAGCAGCCTCCGGGACAGCTATGGCTACACCTTC
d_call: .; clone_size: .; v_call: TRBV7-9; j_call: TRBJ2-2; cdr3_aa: CASSRAGGLTGELFF; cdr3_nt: TGTGCCAGCAGCCGCGCGGGTGGGCTCACCGGGGAGCTGTTTTTT
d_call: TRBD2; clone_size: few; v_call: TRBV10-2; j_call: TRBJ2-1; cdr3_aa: CATRGGSYNEQFF; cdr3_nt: TGCGCCACCCGGGGGGGGTCGTACAATGAGCAGTTCTTC
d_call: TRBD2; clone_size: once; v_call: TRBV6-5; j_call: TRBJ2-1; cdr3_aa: CASSIAGGPYNEQFF; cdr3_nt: TGTGCCAGCAGTATAGCGGGAGGGCCCTACAATGAGCAGTTCTTC
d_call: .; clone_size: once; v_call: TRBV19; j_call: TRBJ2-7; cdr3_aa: CASSSTAGPYEQYF; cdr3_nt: TGTGCCAGTAGTTCGACAGCCGGCCCTTACGAGCAGTACTTC
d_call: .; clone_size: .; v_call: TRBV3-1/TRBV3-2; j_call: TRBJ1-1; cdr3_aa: CASSQKRGAPMNTEAFF; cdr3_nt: TGTGCCAGCAGCCAAAAAAGGGGCGCACCAATGAACACTGAAGCTTTCTTT
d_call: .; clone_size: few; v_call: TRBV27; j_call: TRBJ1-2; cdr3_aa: CASSLTGHNYGYTF; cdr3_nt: TGTGCCAGCAGTTTAACGGGACATAACTATGGCTACACCTTC
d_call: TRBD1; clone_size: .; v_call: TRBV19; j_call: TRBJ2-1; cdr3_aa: CASNGAGQGEDEQFF; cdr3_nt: TGTGCCAGTAACGGGGCGGGACAGGGTGAGGATGAGCAGTTCTTC
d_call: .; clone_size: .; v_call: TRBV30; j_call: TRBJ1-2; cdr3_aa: CAWSEGTYGYTF; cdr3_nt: TGTGCCTGGAGTGAGGGGACCTATGGCTACACCTTC
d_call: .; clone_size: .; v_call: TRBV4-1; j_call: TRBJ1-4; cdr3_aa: CASSQIQNEKLFF; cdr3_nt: TGCGCCAGCAGCCAAATACAGAATGAAAAACTGTTTTTT
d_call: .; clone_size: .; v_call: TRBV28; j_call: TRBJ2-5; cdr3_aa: CASSLGTPETQYF; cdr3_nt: TGTGCCAGCAGTTTAGGGACTCCAGAGACCCAGTACTTC
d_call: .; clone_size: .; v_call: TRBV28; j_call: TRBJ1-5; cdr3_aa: CASSPDARPPQHF; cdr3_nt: TGTGCCAGCTCCCCGGATGCGAGACCGCCCCAGCATTTT
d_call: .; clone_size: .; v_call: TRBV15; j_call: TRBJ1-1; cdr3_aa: CATSRDPGQLNTEAFF; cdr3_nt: TGTGCCACCAGCAGAGACCCCGGACAGTTGAACACTGAAGCTTTCTTT
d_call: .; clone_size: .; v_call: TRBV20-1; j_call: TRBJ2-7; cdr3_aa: CSASSGWPISYEQYF; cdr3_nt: TGCAGTGCTAGTAGCGGTTGGCCTATTTCCTACGAGCAGTACTTC
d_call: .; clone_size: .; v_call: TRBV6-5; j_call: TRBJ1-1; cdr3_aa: CASSYGGFTEAFF; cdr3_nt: TGTGCCAGCAGTTACGGGGGATTCACTGAAGCTTTCTTT
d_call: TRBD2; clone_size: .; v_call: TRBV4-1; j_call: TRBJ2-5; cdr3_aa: CASSQGRSGRAGETQYF; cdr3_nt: TGCGCCAGCAGCCAAGGAAGAAGCGGGAGGGCCGGGGAGACCCAGTACTTC
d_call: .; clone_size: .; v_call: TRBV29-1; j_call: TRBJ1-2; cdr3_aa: CSVETGQGNGYTF; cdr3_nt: TGCAGCGTTGAAACCGGCCAGGGAAACGGCTACACCTTC
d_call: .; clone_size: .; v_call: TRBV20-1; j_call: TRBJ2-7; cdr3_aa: CSASDGAYEQYF; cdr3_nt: TGCAGTGCTAGTGACGGAGCCTACGAGCAGTACTTC
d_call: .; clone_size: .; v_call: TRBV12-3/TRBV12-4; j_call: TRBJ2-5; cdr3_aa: CASGKGQETQYF; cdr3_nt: TGTGCCTCGGGGAAAGGACAAGAGACCCAGTACTTC
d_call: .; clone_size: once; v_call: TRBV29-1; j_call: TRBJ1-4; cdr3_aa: CSVGVRGPVDEKLFF; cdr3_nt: TGCAGCGTTGGGGTCAGGGGCCCCGTAGATGAAAAACTGTTTTTT
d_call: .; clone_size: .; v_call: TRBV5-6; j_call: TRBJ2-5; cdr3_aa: CASSLAGAETQYF; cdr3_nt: TGTGCCAGCAGCTTGGCAGGGGCAGAGACCCAGTACTTC
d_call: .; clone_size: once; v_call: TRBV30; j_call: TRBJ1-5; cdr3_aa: CAWSAVTSNQPQHF; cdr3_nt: TGTGCCTGGAGTGCGGTGACTAGCAATCAGCCCCAGCATTTT
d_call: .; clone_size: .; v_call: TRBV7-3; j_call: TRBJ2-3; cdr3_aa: CASSLTLTGSSTDTQYF; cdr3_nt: TGTGCCAGCAGCTTAACCCTAACAGGTTCTAGCACAGATACGCAGTATTTT
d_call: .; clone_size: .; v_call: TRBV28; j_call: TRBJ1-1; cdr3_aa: CASRAPQGAEAFF; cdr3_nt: TGTGCCAGCAGAGCCCCTCAAGGGGCTGAAGCTTTCTTT
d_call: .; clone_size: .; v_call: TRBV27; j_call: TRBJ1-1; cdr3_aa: CASSQQGRGDNTEAFF; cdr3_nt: TGTGCCAGCAGTCAACAGGGAAGAGGGGACAACACTGAAGCTTTCTTT
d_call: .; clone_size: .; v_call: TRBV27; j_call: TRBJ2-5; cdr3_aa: CASSSLGGGIWETQYF; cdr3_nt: TGTGCCAGCAGTTCCCTAGGGGGCGGGATATGGGAGACCCAGTACTTC
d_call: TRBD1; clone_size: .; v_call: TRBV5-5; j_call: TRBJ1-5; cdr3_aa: CASSWGTGPNQPQHF; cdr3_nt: TGTGCCAGCAGCTGGGGGACAGGACCTAATCAGCCCCAGCATTTT
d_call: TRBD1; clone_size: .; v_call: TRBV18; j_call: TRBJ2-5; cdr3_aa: CASSLNRGQETQYF; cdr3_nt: TGTGCCAGCTCACTAAACAGGGGGCAAGAGACCCAGTACTTC
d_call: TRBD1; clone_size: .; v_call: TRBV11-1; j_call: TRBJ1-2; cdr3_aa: CASSFGQGYGYTF; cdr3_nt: TGTGCCAGCAGCTTCGGACAGGGATATGGCTACACCTTC
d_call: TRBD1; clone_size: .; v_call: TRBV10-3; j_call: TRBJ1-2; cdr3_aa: CAISESDRGAHYGYTF; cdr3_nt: TGTGCCATCAGTGAGTCAGACAGGGGCGCCCACTATGGCTACACCTTC
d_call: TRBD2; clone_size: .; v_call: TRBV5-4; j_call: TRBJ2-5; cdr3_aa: CASSLGLAGTQETQYF; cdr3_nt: TGTGCCAGCAGCTTGGGACTAGCGGGAACACAAGAGACCCAGTACTTC
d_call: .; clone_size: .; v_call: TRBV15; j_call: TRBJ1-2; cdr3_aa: CATSRETSGHGYTF; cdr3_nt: TGTGCCACCAGCAGAGAGACTTCAGGGCATGGCTACACCTTC
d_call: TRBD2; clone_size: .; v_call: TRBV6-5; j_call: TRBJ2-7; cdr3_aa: CASSFSGRPYEQYF; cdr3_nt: TGTGCCAGCAGTTTTAGCGGGAGGCCCTACGAGCAGTACTTC
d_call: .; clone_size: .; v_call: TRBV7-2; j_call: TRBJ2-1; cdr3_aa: CASSYLEGGSSYNEQFF; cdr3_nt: TGTGCCAGCAGTTATCTGGAGGGGGGGAGCTCCTACAATGAGCAGTTCTTC
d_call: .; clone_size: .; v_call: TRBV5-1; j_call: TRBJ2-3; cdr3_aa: CASSLAEPADTQYF; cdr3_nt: TGCGCCAGCAGCTTGGCTGAGCCAGCAGATACGCAGTATTTT
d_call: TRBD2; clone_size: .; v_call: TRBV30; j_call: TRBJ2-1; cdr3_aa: CAWRPTSGAYNEQFF; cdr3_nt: TGTGCCTGGAGACCAACTAGCGGGGCGTACAATGAGCAGTTCTTC
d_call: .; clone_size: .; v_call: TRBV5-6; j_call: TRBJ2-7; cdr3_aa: CASSLDLGFDEQYF; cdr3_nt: TGTGCCAGCAGCTTGGACCTGGGTTTCGACGAGCAGTACTTC
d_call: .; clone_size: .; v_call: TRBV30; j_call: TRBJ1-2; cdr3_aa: CACPLGGAGYTF; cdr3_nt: TGTGCCTGTCCCCTCGGGGGGGCTGGCTACACCTTC